This T cell receptor (beta chain) derives from a study of blood T cell repertoires in COVID-19. Study overall: Donors in the United States, Italy and Spain gave samples during acute or convalescent COVID-19. Nucleic acid was either cDNA or gDNA, and it came from T cells, B-cell-depleted T cells, or PBMCs.

CDR3 length: 14 residues. Trimming stripped 3 bases from V and 2 bases from J, with 9 bases between. From germline, CDR1 is LGHDT and CDR2 YNNKEL (reference sequence). In the original workflow: The authors estimated nucleated cell counts from reference gene primer amplification. Method: immunoSEQ multiplex PCR; TCRdb's copy keeps in-frame clones and lacks some. That table furnishes V, J and clone size, whereas the DNA furnished D and trimming. The repertoire includes 130,000 to 150,000 clones, roughly 80% of them detected once, and about 3% sits in the top ten. The sequenced material came from peripheral blood. This clonotype originated in a woman of 80 years or more with acute or convalescent COVID-19. The chain carries TRBV3-1 (or the pseudogene TRBV3-2) and TRBJ2-3, with D hard to call. Here the CDR3 DNA reads TGTGCCAGCAGCCAGCGGTCTATCACAGATACGCAGTATTTT. This codes for CASSQRSITDTQYF.